A selection of T cell receptor beta chains follows, all from one sample in a study of neurological immune-mediated disorders. TCRdb called the 5' RACE reads again in MiXCR, with one record for every CDR3 protein. The sample carries fewer than 45,000 distinct CDR3 sequences, roughly 2.5% recorded once. Sample: PBMCs. The receptors derive from a man younger than 40 with multiple sclerosis. CDR3s include the opening cysteine and the closing phenylalanine or tryptophan. The D gene is left open where the match is weak. Only part of the rows carry a size: once, few, many, or a class if the clone is expanded.

J: TRBJ2-1
V: TRBV7-3
D: .
size: many
DNA: TGTGCCAGCAGCTCGGACTTCTCCTACAATGAGCAGTTCTTC
CDR3: CASSSDFSYNEQFF

J: TRBJ1-1
V: TRBV7-8
D: TRBD1
size: many
DNA: TGTGCCACCTGGGGGGGGACAGGGTTTGTGAACACTGAAGCTTTCTTT
CDR3: CATWGGTGFVNTEAFF

J: TRBJ1-1
V: TRBV20-1
D: .
size: many
DNA: TGCAGTGCTAGACCGACAGGAGTCATGGCGGGGAACACTGAAGCTTTCTTT
CDR3: CSARPTGVMAGNTEAFF

J: TRBJ2-3
V: TRBV20-1
D: .
size: many
DNA: TGCAGTGCTAGATTGGGTCCGGCAACAGATACGCAGTATTTT
CDR3: CSARLGPATDTQYF

J: TRBJ2-7
V: TRBV20-1
D: TRBD2
size: many
DNA: TGCAGTGCAACGTTCGTCCTCACGGGAGGCTACGAGCAGTACTTC
CDR3: CSATFVLTGGYEQYF

J: TRBJ1-1
V: TRBV18
D: .
size: .
DNA: TGTGCCAGCTCGCTACCCAGAACTTTGGGCATGAACACTGAAGCTTTCTTT
CDR3: CASSLPRTLGMNTEAFF

J: TRBJ1-3
V: TRBV20-1
D: .
size: many
DNA: TGCAGTGCTAGAGGAGAGGGAAACACCATATATTTT
CDR3: CSARGEGNTIYF

J: TRBJ1-5
V: TRBV5-1
D: .
size: many
DNA: TGCGCCAGCAGCTCCAACGGAGTCGAAAATCAGCCCCAGCATTTT
CDR3: CASSSNGVENQPQHF

J: TRBJ2-7
V: TRBV7-2
D: TRBD1
size: many
DNA: TGTGCCAGCAGCTTAGAGGGACAGGGCTCCTACGAGCAGTACTTC
CDR3: CASSLEGQGSYEQYF

J: TRBJ2-1
V: TRBV2
D: .
size: medium-sized
DNA: TGTGCCAGCAGTGCGCCGGACATAAGCTCCTACAATGAGCAGTTCTTC
CDR3: CASSAPDISSYNEQFF

J: TRBJ2-3
V: TRBV7-8
D: .
size: many
DNA: TGTGCCAGCAGAGGTAGGGCGAGGGCAGATACGCAGTATTTT
CDR3: CASRGRARADTQYF

J: TRBJ2-5
V: TRBV20-1
D: .
size: many
DNA: TGCAGTGCTAGGCCGGGAGTCCCCGGGGAGACCCAGTACTTC
CDR3: CSARPGVPGETQYF

J: TRBJ1-5
V: TRBV28
D: .
size: many
DNA: TGTGCCAGCAGCCTGGCAAATCAGCCCCAGCATTTT
CDR3: CASSLANQPQHF

J: TRBJ2-7
V: TRBV28
D: TRBD2
size: many
DNA: TGTGCCAGCAGACCAGCGGGGGGAGACTCCCCGTACGAGCAGTACTTC
CDR3: CASRPAGGDSPYEQYF

J: TRBJ1-2
V: TRBV2
D: .
size: medium-sized
DNA: TGTGCCAGCAGGGCGAACTATGGCTACACCTTC
CDR3: CASRANYGYTF

J: TRBJ2-1
V: TRBV7-2
D: .
size: many
DNA: TGTGCCAGCAGCTCCCAAGGGGGCAATGAGCAGTTCTTC
CDR3: CASSSQGGNEQFF

J: TRBJ2-1
V: TRBV20-1
D: .
size: many
DNA: TGCAGTGCCTCAGGACCACGCCGCAATGAGCAGTTCTTC
CDR3: CSASGPRRNEQFF

J: TRBJ1-4
V: TRBV7-2
D: TRBD1
size: .
DNA: TGTGCCAGCAGCAAGACAGGGGATAATGAAAAACTGTTTTTT
CDR3: CASSKTGDNEKLFF

J: TRBJ2-7
V: TRBV3-1
D: TRBD1
size: many
DNA: TGTGCCAGCAGCCCCCGGACAGGCACTCTAAGGACGAACTACGAGCAGTACTTC
CDR3: CASSPRTGTLRTNYEQYF

J: TRBJ2-7
V: TRBV5-5
D: .
size: many
DNA: TGTGCCAGCAGCTCCTGGGACTCCACCTACGAGCAGTACTTC
CDR3: CASSSWDSTYEQYF

J: TRBJ2-7
V: TRBV27
D: .
size: many
DNA: TGTGCCAGCAGTTTATCCGGGCGCCGAGGCGAGCAGTACTTC
CDR3: CASSLSGRRGEQYF

J: TRBJ2-2
V: TRBV12-3/TRBV12-4
D: .
size: .
DNA: TGTGCCAGCAAAATTGGGGGGGCCCCCGGGGAGCTGTTTTTT
CDR3: CASKIGGAPGELFF

J: TRBJ2-3
V: TRBV5-1
D: .
size: many
DNA: TGCGCCAGCAGCATCGACAGATCGCAGTATTTT
CDR3: CASSIDRSQYF

J: TRBJ2-1
V: TRBV10-3
D: TRBD1
size: many
DNA: TGTGCCATCAGGGGTGACAGGGCTTCTGAGCAGTTCTTC
CDR3: CAIRGDRASEQFF

J: TRBJ1-1
V: TRBV20-1
D: TRBD1
size: many
DNA: TGCAGTGCTAGAGATCCTCAATTAGACAGGGGGCTTGAAGCTTTCTTT
CDR3: CSARDPQLDRGLEAFF

J: TRBJ1-1
V: TRBV7-6
D: TRBD1
size: many
DNA: TGTGCCAGCAGCTTAGGGGCACAGGGGACCGGCACTGAAGCTTTCTTT
CDR3: CASSLGAQGTGTEAFF

J: TRBJ1-1
V: TRBV6-5
D: .
size: many
DNA: TGTGCCAGCAGGTTGAGGGGGACTGAAGCTTTCTTT
CDR3: CASRLRGTEAFF

J: TRBJ1-5
V: TRBV20-1
D: .
size: .
DNA: TGCAGTGCTACCCCAGGCAATAAGACCCAGAATTTT
CDR3: CSATPGNKTQNF

J: TRBJ2-1
V: TRBV9
D: TRBD2
size: many
DNA: TGTGCCAGCAGCCTCGGTAGCGGGGGGTCATACAATGAGCAGTTCTTC
CDR3: CASSLGSGGSYNEQFF

J: TRBJ2-5
V: TRBV20-1
D: .
size: many
DNA: TGCAGTGCTAGTCCCCCAGAGACACAGTACCAAGAGACCCAGTACTTC
CDR3: CSASPPETQYQETQYF

J: TRBJ1-5
V: TRBV20-1
D: .
size: many
DNA: TGCAGTGCCGAAAGTCGGAGCAATCAGCCCCAGCATTTT
CDR3: CSAESRSNQPQHF

J: TRBJ2-7
V: TRBV10-2
D: TRBD2
size: many
DNA: TGCGCCAGCAGTGACCCGGGAGGGCCTTTGTACGAGCAGTACTTC
CDR3: CASSDPGGPLYEQYF

J: TRBJ2-5
V: TRBV5-1
D: .
size: many
DNA: TGCGCCAGCAGCTTGGACGGACAGCTGGGACAAGAGACCCAGTACTTC
CDR3: CASSLDGQLGQETQYF

J: TRBJ2-7
V: TRBV4-3
D: .
size: many
DNA: TGCGCCAGCAGCCAAGATCGGTCGGGGGCTTACGAGCAGTACTTC
CDR3: CASSQDRSGAYEQYF

J: TRBJ2-7
V: TRBV6-5
D: .
size: many
DNA: TGTGCCAGCAGAATGGGGACATTCAACGAGCAGTACTTC
CDR3: CASRMGTFNEQYF

J: TRBJ2-7
V: TRBV27
D: TRBD2
size: many
DNA: TGTGCCAGCAGTTCTGGGACTAGTTACGAGCAGTACTTC
CDR3: CASSSGTSYEQYF

J: TRBJ1-2
V: TRBV12-3/TRBV12-4
D: .
size: many
DNA: TGTGCCAGCAGTTTGGGGGCTTTGCAGTTGGGCTACACCTTC
CDR3: CASSLGALQLGYTF

J: TRBJ1-1
V: TRBV3-1
D: .
size: many
DNA: TGTGCCAGCAGCTACAAGCGGGGTGAAGCTTTCTTT
CDR3: CASSYKRGEAFF

J: TRBJ2-1
V: TRBV5-1
D: TRBD2
size: many
DNA: TGCGCCAGCAGCTTTCGGTCGAGCGGGAGGGCCTACGGCGATGAGCAGTTCTTC
CDR3: CASSFRSSGRAYGDEQFF

J: TRBJ1-4
V: TRBV15
D: .
size: many
DNA: TGTGCCACCAGCAGAACGGTGGCTGATGAAAAACTGTTTTTT
CDR3: CATSRTVADEKLFF

J: TRBJ2-7
V: TRBV18
D: TRBD1
size: .
DNA: TGTGCCAGCTCACCACCGTCGGGGACAGGGCACGAGCAGTACTTC
CDR3: CASSPPSGTGHEQYF

J: TRBJ2-5
V: TRBV6-5
D: .
size: many
DNA: TGTGCCAGCAGTTACTCACCGGGTCTGCAAGAGACCCAGTACTTC
CDR3: CASSYSPGLQETQYF